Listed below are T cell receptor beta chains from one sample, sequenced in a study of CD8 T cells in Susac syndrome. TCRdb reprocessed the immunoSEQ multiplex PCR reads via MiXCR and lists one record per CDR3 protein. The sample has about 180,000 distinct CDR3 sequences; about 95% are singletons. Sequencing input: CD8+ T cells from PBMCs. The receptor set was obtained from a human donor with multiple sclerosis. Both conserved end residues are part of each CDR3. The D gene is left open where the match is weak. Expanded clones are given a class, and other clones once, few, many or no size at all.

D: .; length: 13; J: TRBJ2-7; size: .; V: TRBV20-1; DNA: TGCAGTGCACATCCCCTGGGGGGCTACGAGCAGTACTTC; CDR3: CSAHPLGGYEQYF
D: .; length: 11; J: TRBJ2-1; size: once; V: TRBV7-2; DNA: TGTGCCAGCAGCTTAAGGGGGGAGCAGTTCTTC; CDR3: CASSLRGEQFF
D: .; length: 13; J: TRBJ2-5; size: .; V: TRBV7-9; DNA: TGTGCCAGCCTGACGGGAGAAGTTGCGACCCAGTACTTC; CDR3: CASLTGEVATQYF
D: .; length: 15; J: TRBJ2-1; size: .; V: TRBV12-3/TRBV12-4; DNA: TGTGCCAGCAGCCAAAGGTGGGCAGCCGACAATGAGCAGTTCTTC; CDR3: CASSQRWAADNEQFF
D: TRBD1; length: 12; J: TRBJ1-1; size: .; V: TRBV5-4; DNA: TGTGCCAGCAGCGCGGGGACAGGGGGAGCTTTCTTT; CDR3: CASSAGTGGAFF
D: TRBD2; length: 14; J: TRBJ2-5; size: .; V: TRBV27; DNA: TGTGCCAGCAGGGGGGAGGGTTGGAAAGAGACCCAGTACTTC; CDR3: CASRGEGWKETQYF
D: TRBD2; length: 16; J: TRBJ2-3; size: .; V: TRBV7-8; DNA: TGTGCCAGCAGCTTAGTACTAGCGGTTCTCACAGATACGCAGTATTTT; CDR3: CASSLVLAVLTDTQYF
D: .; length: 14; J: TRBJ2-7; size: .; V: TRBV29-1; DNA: TGCAGCGCCCTATTAGGCGGCGGAGACTACGAGCAGTACTTC; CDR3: CSALLGGGDYEQYF
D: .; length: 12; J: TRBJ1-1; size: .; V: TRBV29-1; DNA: TGCAGCGTTCCCGCCATGAACACTGAAGCTTTCTTT; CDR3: CSVPAMNTEAFF
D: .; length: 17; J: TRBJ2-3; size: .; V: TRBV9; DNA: TGTGCCAGCAGCGGTCCCCTCGGGACATCTAGCACAGATACGCAGTATTTT; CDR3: CASSGPLGTSSTDTQYF
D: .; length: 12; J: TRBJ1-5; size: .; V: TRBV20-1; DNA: TGCAGTGCTCGGGATTTCAATCAGCCCCAGCATTTT; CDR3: CSARDFNQPQHF
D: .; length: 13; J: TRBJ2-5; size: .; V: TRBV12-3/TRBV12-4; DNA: TGTGCCAGCAGTTCCGGGGCGAAAGAGACCCAGTACTTC; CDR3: CASSSGAKETQYF
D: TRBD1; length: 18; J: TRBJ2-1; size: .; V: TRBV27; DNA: TGTGCCAGCAGTTTATCGTTTGCCCAGTCGACAGGGGGAACTGAGCAGTTCTTC; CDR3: CASSLSFAQSTGGTEQFF
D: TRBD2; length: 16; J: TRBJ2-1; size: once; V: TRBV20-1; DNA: TGCAGTGCTAGATTGCTAGCGGGGGGTTCCTACAATGAGCAGTTCTTC; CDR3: CSARLLAGGSYNEQFF
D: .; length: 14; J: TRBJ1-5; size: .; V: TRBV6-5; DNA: TGTGCCAGCTCAGGGGAGGGTAGCAATCAGCCCCAGCATTTT; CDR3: CASSGEGSNQPQHF
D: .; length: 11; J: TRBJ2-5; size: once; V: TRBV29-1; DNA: TGCAGCGTTGATCTAGTGGAGACCCAGTACTTC; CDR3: CSVDLVETQYF
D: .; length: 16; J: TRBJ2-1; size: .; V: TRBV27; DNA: TGTGCCAGCAGTTTTCGCCCCGGACTGATCTACAATGAGCAGTTCTTC; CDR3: CASSFRPGLIYNEQFF
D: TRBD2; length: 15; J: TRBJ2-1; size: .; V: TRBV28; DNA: TGTGCCAGCAGTACTCTAGCGGGAGTCCCCAATGAGCAGTTCTTC; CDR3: CASSTLAGVPNEQFF
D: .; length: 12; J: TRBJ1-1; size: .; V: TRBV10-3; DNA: TGTGCCATCAGAGACAGGAACACTGAAGCTTTCTTT; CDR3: CAIRDRNTEAFF
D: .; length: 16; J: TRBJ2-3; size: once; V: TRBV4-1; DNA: TGCGCCAGCAGCCAAGAACGGTTTACTAGCACAGATACGCAGTATTTT; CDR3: CASSQERFTSTDTQYF
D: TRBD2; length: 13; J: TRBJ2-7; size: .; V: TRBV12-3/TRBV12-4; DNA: TGTGCCAGCAGTCCGGGACTAGCGGTCGAGCAGTACTTC; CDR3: CASSPGLAVEQYF
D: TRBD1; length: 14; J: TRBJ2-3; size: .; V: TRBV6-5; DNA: TGTGCCAGCAGTCACCGACAGGGTGGGGATACGCAGTATTTT; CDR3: CASSHRQGGDTQYF
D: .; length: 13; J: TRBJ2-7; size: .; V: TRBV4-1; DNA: TGCGCCAGCAGCCAATCCCATACCTACGAGCAGTACTTC; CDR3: CASSQSHTYEQYF
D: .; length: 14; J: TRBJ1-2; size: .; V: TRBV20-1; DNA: TGCAGTGCTAGTCCGGTCAGGACTAACTATGGCTACACCTTC; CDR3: CSASPVRTNYGYTF
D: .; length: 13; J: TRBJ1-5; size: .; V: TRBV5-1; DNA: TGCGCCAGCAGCTTGGGGACGGGTCAGCCCCAGCATTTT; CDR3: CASSLGTGQPQHF
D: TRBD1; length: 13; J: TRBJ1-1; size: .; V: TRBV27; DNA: TGTGCCAGCAGTTTATCTACCGGGACAGGAGCTTTCTTT; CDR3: CASSLSTGTGAFF
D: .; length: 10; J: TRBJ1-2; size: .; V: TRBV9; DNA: TGTGCCAGCCATAGCTATGGCTACACCTTC; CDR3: CASHSYGYTF
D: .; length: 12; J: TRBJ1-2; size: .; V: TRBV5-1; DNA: TGCGCCAGCAGCTTGGATAGGACAGTCTGCACCTTC; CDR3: CASSLDRTVCTF
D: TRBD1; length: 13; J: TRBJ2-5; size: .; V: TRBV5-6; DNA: TGTGCCAGCAGTGAAGGGACAGAAGAGACCCAGTACTTC; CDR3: CASSEGTEETQYF
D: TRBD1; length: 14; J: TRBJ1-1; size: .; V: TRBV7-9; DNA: TGTGCCAGCAGCTCCCGGGACAGGGTCACTGAAGCTTTCTTT; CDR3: CASSSRDRVTEAFF
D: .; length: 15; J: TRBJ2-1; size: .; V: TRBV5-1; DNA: TGCGCCAGCAGCTTACTCTTCCAAGGCTACAATGAGCAGTTCTTC; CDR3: CASSLLFQGYNEQFF
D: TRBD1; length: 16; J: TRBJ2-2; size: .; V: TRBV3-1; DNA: TGTGCCAGCAGCTCCGAGACAGGGAAGAACACCGGGGAGCTGTTTTTT; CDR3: CASSSETGKNTGELFF
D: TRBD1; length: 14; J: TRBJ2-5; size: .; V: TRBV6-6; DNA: TGTGCCAGCAGCCCGACAGGGGGTGGAGAGACCCAGTACTTC; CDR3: CASSPTGGGETQYF
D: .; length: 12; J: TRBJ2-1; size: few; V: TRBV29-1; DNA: TGCAGCGTCAGGACTGTACGTTCTGAGCAGTTCTTC; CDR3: CSVRTVRSEQFF
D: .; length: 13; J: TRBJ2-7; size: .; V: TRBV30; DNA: TGTGCCTGGAGGTCCCTCGGTTTATACGAGCAGTACTTC; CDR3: CAWRSLGLYEQYF
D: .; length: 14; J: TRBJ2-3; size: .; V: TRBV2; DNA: TGTGCCAGCAGTGAGCTGGTCGAGACAGATACGCAGTATTTT; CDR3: CASSELVETDTQYF
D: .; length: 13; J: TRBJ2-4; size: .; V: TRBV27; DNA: TGTGCCAGCAGCCCAGGCGGGCTCAACATTCAGTACTTC; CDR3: CASSPGGLNIQYF
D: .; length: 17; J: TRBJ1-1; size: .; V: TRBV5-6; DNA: TGTGCCAGCAGCTTGGATAGGAGGGGAGATATGAACACTGAAGCTTTCTTT; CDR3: CASSLDRRGDMNTEAFF
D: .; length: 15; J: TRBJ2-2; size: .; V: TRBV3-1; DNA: TGTGCCAGCAGCCAAGGCCGGGGCTACACCGGGGAGCTGTTTTTT; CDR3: CASSQGRGYTGELFF
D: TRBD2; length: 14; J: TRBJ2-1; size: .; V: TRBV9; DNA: TGTGCCAGCAGCTCCGGGGGACTAGGGGATGAGCAGTTCTTC; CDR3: CASSSGGLGDEQFF
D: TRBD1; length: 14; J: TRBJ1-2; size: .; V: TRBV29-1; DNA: TGCAGCGTTCCCCCTCCTACAGGGGACTATGGCTACACCTTC; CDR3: CSVPPPTGDYGYTF
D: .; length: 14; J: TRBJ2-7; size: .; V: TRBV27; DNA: TGTGCCAGCAGTTTATCGTCAGGGGACTACGAGCAGTACTTC; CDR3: CASSLSSGDYEQYF
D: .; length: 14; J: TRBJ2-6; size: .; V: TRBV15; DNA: TGTGCCACCAGCACTGACTCTGGGGCCAACGTCCTGACTTTC; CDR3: CATSTDSGANVLTF
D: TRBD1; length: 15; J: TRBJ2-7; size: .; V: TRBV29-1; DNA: TGCAGCGTTACTCGTACCGGGACAGGTGCCTACGAGCAGTACTTC; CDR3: CSVTRTGTGAYEQYF
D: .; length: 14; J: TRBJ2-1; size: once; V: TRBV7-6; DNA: TGTGCCAGCAGCGACCTAGAGGGGTACAATGAGCAGTTCTTC; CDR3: CASSDLEGYNEQFF
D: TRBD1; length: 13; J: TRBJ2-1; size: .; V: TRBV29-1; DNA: TGCAGCGTTCCAATGACAGGGGCCACGGGGCAGTTCTTC; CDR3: CSVPMTGATGQFF
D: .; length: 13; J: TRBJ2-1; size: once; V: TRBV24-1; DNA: TGTGCCACCAGTGAAGCTAGCTACAATGAGCAGTTCTTC; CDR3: CATSEASYNEQFF
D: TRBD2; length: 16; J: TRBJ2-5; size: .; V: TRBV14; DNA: TGTGCCAGCAGCCAAACTAGCGGGGGACCACAAGAGACCCAGTACTTC; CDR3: CASSQTSGGPQETQYF
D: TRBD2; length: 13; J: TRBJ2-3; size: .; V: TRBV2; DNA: TGTGCCAGCAGTACCGGGACTAGCGACACGCAGTATTTT; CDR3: CASSTGTSDTQYF
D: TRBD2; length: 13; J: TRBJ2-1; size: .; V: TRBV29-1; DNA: TGCAGCGTTGGGGCGGGGGGGCTTAATGAGCAGTTCTTC; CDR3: CSVGAGGLNEQFF
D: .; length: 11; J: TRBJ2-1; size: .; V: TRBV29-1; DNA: TGCAGCGCTAACGCCTACAATGAGCAGTTCTTC; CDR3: CSANAYNEQFF
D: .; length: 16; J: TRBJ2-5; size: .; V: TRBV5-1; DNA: TGCGCCAGCAGCCCTACCTACGGACACCTCCAAGAGACCCAGTACTTC; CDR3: CASSPTYGHLQETQYF
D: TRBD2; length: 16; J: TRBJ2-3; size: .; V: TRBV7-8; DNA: TGTGCCAGCAGCAATGGACTAGCGGGAGAGTCGGATACGCAGTATTTT; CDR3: CASSNGLAGESDTQYF
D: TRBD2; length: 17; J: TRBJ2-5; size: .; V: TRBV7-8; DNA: TGTGCCAGCAGCTCGCCGCCATTAGCGGGGCCCGTTGAGACCCAGTACTTC; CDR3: CASSSPPLAGPVETQYF
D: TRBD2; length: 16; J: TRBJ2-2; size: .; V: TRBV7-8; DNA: TGTGCCAGCAGCGTAACAAGCGGGGGGTCGGCCGGGGAGCTGTTTTTT; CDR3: CASSVTSGGSAGELFF
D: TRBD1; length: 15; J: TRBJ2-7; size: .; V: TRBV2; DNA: TGTGCCAGCAGTGGGAGACAGGGGGGTGCCTACGAGCAGTACTTC; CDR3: CASSGRQGGAYEQYF
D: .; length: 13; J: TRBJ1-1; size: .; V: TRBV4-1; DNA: TGCGCCAGCAGTAGGCTGGCGGACACTGAAGCTTTCTTT; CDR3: CASSRLADTEAFF
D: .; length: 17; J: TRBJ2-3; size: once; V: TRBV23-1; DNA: TGCGCCAGCAGTCAATCTTACGGAGACAGACCCACAGATACGCAGTATTTT; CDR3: CASSQSYGDRPTDTQYF
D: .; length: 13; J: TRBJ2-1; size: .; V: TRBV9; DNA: TGTGCCAGCAGCGCAGGGGATGACAATGAGCAGTTCTTC; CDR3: CASSAGDDNEQFF